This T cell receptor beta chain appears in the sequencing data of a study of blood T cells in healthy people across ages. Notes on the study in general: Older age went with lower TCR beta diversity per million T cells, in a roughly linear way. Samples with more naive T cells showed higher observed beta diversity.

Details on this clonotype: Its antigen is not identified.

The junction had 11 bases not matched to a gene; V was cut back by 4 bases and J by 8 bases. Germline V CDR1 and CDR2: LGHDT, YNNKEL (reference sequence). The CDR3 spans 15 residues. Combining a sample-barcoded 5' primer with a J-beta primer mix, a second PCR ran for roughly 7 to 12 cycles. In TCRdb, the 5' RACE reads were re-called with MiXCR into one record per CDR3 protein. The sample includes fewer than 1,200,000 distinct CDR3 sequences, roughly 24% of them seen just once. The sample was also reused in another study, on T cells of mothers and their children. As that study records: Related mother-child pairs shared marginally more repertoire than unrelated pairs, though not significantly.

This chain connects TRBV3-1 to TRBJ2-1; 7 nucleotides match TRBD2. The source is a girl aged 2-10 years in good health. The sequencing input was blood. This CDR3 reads CASSPGGKAIDEQFF. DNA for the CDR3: TGTGCCAGCAGCCCGGGGGGAAAAGCCATCGATGAGCAGTTCTTC.